The 22 T cell receptor beta chains listed next were all sequenced from one sample in a study of blood T cells in healthy people across ages. A second 7 to 11 cycle PCR used barcoded and J-beta primers. TCRdb processed the 5' RACE reads anew with MiXCR; each CDR3 protein has one entry. The profile shows 500,000 to 550,000 distinct CDR3 sequences, less than 25% of them singletons. The same data also contributed to another study, on T cells of mothers and their children.

Sequencing was carried out using blood. The receptors stem from a boy aged 5 to 17 in good health.

This sequence joins TRBV7-9 and TRBJ1-4; D remains ambiguous. CDR3 size: 13 residues. Per germline, CDR1 SEHNR and CDR2 FQNEAQ (reference sequence). The V end lost 2 bases, the J end lost 7 bases, and 8 bases lay between the germline ends. The CDR3 coding sequence is TGTGCCAGCAGCTTACCCCTAGGTGAAAAACTGTTTTTT. Its protein product is CASSLPLGEKLFF.

This clonotype has only a few counts. The genes are TRBV14 and TRBJ1-2; D unclear. The CDR3 covers 15 residues. Germline V gene data show CDR1 as SGHDN and CDR2 as FVKESK. Trimming took 4 bases from V and 6 from J, leaving 18 bases between them. Here the CDR3 DNA reads TGTGCCAGCAGCCTCCCGGGCCCTTGGACGGATGGCTACACCTTC. Residues: CASSLPGPWTDGYTF.

This clonotype has a handful of counts. The CDR3 bases are TGTGCCAGCAGCCGGGGACAGGGAATAGCCAAAAACATTCAGTACTTC. Translating it yields CASSRGQGIAKNIQYF. The genes are TRBV14 and TRBJ2-4, with TRBD1 identical over 9 bases. Germline CDR1 reads SGHDN; CDR2 reads FVKESK. This CDR3 is built from 16 residues. Trimming removed 4 bases from V and 0 bases from J; junction bases left unmatched: 4.

J is TRBJ2-3 and V is TRBV12-3 or TRBV12-4, with D possibly TRBD2 on 6 matching bases. This CDR3 contains 16 residues. V gave up 5 bases and J gave up 0 bases, with 15 bases separating them. In DNA form, the CDR3 reads TGTGCCAGCAGTCCTTGTGGGACTGCCAGCACAGATACGCAGTATTTT. Translating gives CASSPCGTASTDTQYF.

The chain couples TRBV4-3 to TRBJ1-1, with no clear D. The germline CDR1 and CDR2 sequences are LGHNA and YSLEER. The CDR3 is 14 amino acids. Trimming stripped 4 bases from V and 3 bases from J, with 12 bases between. This CDR3 reads CASSPAYRDTEAFF. Written as DNA, the CDR3 is TGCGCCAGCAGCCCAGCGTACCGAGACACTGAAGCTTTCTTT.

This CDR3 reads CASSPIETATNEKLFF. CDR3 sequence (DNA): TGTGCCAGCTCACCGATCGAAACAGCGACTAATGAAAAACTGTTTTTT. The V call is TRBV18, the J call TRBJ1-4; no definite D call. Germline CDR1 KGHSH, CDR2 LQKENI. V lost 3 bases, J lost 2 bases, and 13 bases lay in between. The CDR3 is 16 amino acids.

The J gene is TRBJ2-1, the V gene TRBV3-1, with D possibly matching TRBD2 (7 bases). V gave up 4 bases and J gave up 12 bases, with 16 bases separating them. This CDR3 spans 13 amino acids. Per germline, CDR1 LGHDT and CDR2 YNNKEL (reference sequence). CDR3 nucleotide sequence: TGTGCCAGCAGCCCAGGGAACAGGGAGGGGCAGTTCTTC. Its translation: CASSPGNREGQFF.

This clonotype was observed a single time. The chain employs TRBV7-2 and TRBJ2-1; the D gene is possibly TRBD1 (5 bases). V was pared by 0 bases and J by 8 bases, with 14 bases between. Germline CDR1 reads SGHTA; CDR2 reads FQGNSA. The length of the CDR3 is 15 residues. The CDR3 protein is CASSLAMSGWHEQFF. The CDR3 region has the DNA TGTGCCAGCAGCTTAGCGATGTCAGGGTGGCATGAGCAGTTCTTC.

This clonotype has only a few counts. The V call is TRBV21-1, the J call TRBJ2-7; TRBD1 was called by the table and not checked on the DNA. TRBV21-1 is recorded as a pseudogene. There are 16 residues in the CDR3. The CDR3 reads CASSKETGPSSYEQYF. The DNA for the CDR3 is TGTGCCAGCAGCAAAGAGACTGGCCCCAGCTCCTACGAGCAGTACTTC.

The chain combines TRBV27 with TRBJ1-2; no reliable D call. Deletions cut 8 bases from V and 5 bases from J, with 18 bases between. CDR1 is MNHEY, CDR2 SMNVEV, per germline (reference sequence). The CDR3 length is 14 residues. Here the CDR3 DNA reads TGTGCCAGCGGTAGTGCGGGAAGAGGGTATGGCTACACCTTC. Its protein is CASGSAGRGYGYTF.

This clonotype showed up just a few times. V is TRBV13 and J is TRBJ2-1, with D unclear. CDR1 is PRHDT and CDR2 is FYEKMQ in the germline V gene (reference sequence). The ends were cut back, 1 base at V and 9 bases at J, with 13 bases in the middle. This CDR3 contains 14 residues. The chain's CDR3 is CASSLALSSAEQFF. In nucleotides, the CDR3 is TGTGCCAGCAGCTTAGCCCTGAGCTCCGCTGAGCAGTTCTTC.

As regards this clonotype: The germline gene is not matched at one end of the junction; a read error may be the cause. The chain couples TRBV6-5 to TRBJ2-6, with D hard to call. CDR1 MNHEY and CDR2 SVGAGI come from the germline V gene. CDR3 length: 16 residues. The CDR3 sequence is CAGSYTETSGANVLTF. The CDR3 DNA sequence: TGTGCCGGCAGTTACACGGAAACCTCTGGGGCCAACGTCCTGACTTTC.

V gene TRBV6-5 combines with J gene TRBJ2-5; the match to TRBD2 covers 7 bases. The J call may be incorrect, as the DNA end agrees better with TRBJ2-1. CDR3 length: 13 residues. The germline V gene has CDR1 MNHEY and CDR2 SVGAGI. In DNA form, the CDR3 reads TGTGCCAGCAGTTGGACCCTAGCGGAGGGGCAGTTCTTC. Amino acids: CASSWTLAEGQFF.

This clonotype has a handful of counts. This chain connects TRBV7-2 to TRBJ2-5, with D possibly matching TRBD2 (6 bases). The J call may be mistaken, given a closer DNA end match to TRBJ2-7. There are 15 residues in the CDR3. Germline values: CDR1 SGHTA, CDR2 FQGNSA. CDR3 in amino acids: CASSLRWGDAYEQYF. The CDR3 nucleotides are TGTGCCAGCAGCCTAAGGTGGGGGGACGCCTACGAGCAGTACTTC.

This clonotype was counted between two and nine times. Germline is not matched at one junction end, which may reflect a read error. This rearrangement joins TRBV27 to TRBJ2-7, with 9 bases aligning to TRBD1. In germline, CDR1 is MNHEY, CDR2 SMNVEV (reference sequence). The CDR3 extends over 12 amino acids. The CDR3 DNA reads TGTGCCGGCAGACCATACAGGGGGCTACAGTACTTC. Protein product: CAGRPYRGLQYF.

This chain connects TRBV6-6 to TRBJ1-1, with unresolved D. Germline V CDR1 and CDR2: MNHNY, SVGAGI (reference sequence). The length of the CDR3 is 16 residues. V shed 6 bases and J shed 4 bases, with 21 bases lying between them. The CDR3 nucleotides are TGTGCCAGCAGGCCCGGACTCTCACCTGATGGCACTGAAGCTTTCTTT. Amino acids: CASRPGLSPDGTEAFF.

This clonotype was recorded many times. V and J are TRBV7-9 and TRBJ2-5; D tentatively reads TRBD1 or TRBD2 (5 bases each). Germline V gene lookup returns CDR1 SEHNR and CDR2 FQNEAQ (reference sequence). The CDR3 consists of 14 residues. V was shortened by 1 base and J by 5 bases, with 11 bases between the two germline ends. In DNA form, the CDR3 reads TGTGCCAGCAGCTTAGTGGAAGGGACGGAGACCCAGTACTTC. Its translation: CASSLVEGTETQYF. Together with reference TRBV7-9 and TRBJ2-5, the CDR3 gives the full variable domain: DTGVSQNPRHKITKRGQNVTFRCDPISEHNRLYWYRQTLGQGPEFLTYFQNEAQLEKSRLLSDRFSAERPKGSFSTLEIQRTEQGDSAMYLCASSLVEGTETQYFGPGTRLLVL.

The V call is TRBV14, the J call TRBJ2-5; tentative D call: TRBD2 (6 bases). The better agreement between TRBJ2-1 and the DNA end casts doubt on the J call. CDR1 and CDR2 from the germline V gene are SGHDN and FVKESK. The CDR3 is made up of 16 amino acids. CDR3 protein: CASSQAVRETYNEQFF. The CDR3 nucleotides are TGTGCCAGCAGCCAAGCGGTCCGGGAGACCTACAATGAGCAGTTCTTC.

This clonotype has ten or more counts. This chain links TRBV5-1 with TRBJ2-7, with 7 bases identical to TRBD1. The ends lost 4 bases at V and 3 bases at J; junction bases unmatched: 4. In germline, CDR1 is SGHRS, CDR2 YFSETQ. The CDR3 spans 13 residues. The CDR3 region is CASSPDRVYEQYF. The CDR3 DNA is TGCGCCAGCAGCCCTGACAGGGTCTACGAGCAGTACTTC.

The chain carries TRBV12-3 or TRBV12-4 and TRBJ2-7; D unclear. CDR3 length equals 16 residues. Trimming removed 6 bases at V and 3 bases at J, with 21 bases between. The CDR3 loop reads CASRPFEECASYEQYF. The CDR3 coding sequence is TGTGCCAGCAGGCCCTTTGAAGAGTGTGCAAGCTACGAGCAGTACTTC.

The chain couples TRBV4-3 to TRBJ2-1, with 11 nucleotides matching TRBD2. Trimming took 3 bases from V and 4 from J; bases not matched to a gene: 5. CDR3 size: 16 residues. The germline gives CDR1 LGHNA, CDR2 YSLEER. This CDR3 is CASSHLAGGLYNEQFF. The CDR3 DNA is TGCGCCAGCAGCCACTTAGCGGGAGGGCTATACAATGAGCAGTTCTTC.

This clonotype showed up many times. The CDR3, as DNA: TGTGCCAGCAGAGTACAGGGGCCCAATGAGCAGTTCTTC. Translating it yields CASRVQGPNEQFF. This sequence joins TRBV28 and TRBJ2-1; TRBD1 matches at 7 bases. V dropped 6 bases and J dropped 6; count of bases not matched to a gene: 5. The CDR3 sequence is 13 residues long. Germline values: CDR1 MDHEN, CDR2 SYDVKM.